This TCR beta chain was recorded in a study of cytomegalovirus exposure and HLA in healthy donors. Overall study findings and caveats: The authors listed some 160 TCR beta chains as cytomegalovirus-associated. Confirmation in vitro established that a few CMV-associated chains were specific for CMV antigens.

This clone was picked up a small number of times. The antigen is unknown. The protocol was immunoSEQ multiplex PCR, while the TCRdb copy is restricted to in-frame clones and leaves out a portion. The table has tens of thousands of clones, 88% seen once. This CDR3 is 18 amino acids long. The trim removed 0 bases at V and 4 bases at J, leaving 10 bases unmatched. Germline lookup yields CDR1 LGHNA and CDR2 YNFKEQ. Separate from the roughly 630-subject first cohort was the roughly 120-subject validation cohort, to which the donors belonged. The sequencing sample was made of PBMCs. The sequence was obtained from a woman under 40 in good health and CMV-seronegative. The gene calls are TRBV4-2 and TRBJ1-2; 11 positions match TRBD1. The CDR3 loop is CASSQDPRRGQGAYGYTF. In nucleotides, the CDR3 is TGTGCCAGCAGCCAAGATCCGCGGCGTGGACAGGGGGCCTATGGCTACACCTTC.